These 9 T cell receptor beta chains came from one sample sequenced in a study of T cell responses to AZD1222 COVID-19 vaccine. TCRdb keeps only in-frame clones here, not all; method: immunoSEQ multiplex PCR. The sample lists 150,000 to 200,000 clones, about 88% occurring once. The input for sequencing was peripheral blood, taken on day 0 of AZD1222 vaccination. The source of these receptors is an adult in good health.

The chain employs TRBV7-3 and TRBJ1-1, with a weak D call TRBD1 (5 bases). This CDR3 is built from 13 residues. From germline, CDR1 is SGHTA and CDR2 FQGTGA. Trimming stripped 3 bases from V and 2 bases from J, with 7 bases between. The DNA of the CDR3 is TGTGCCAGCAGCTTGGGGCAAAACACTGAAGCTTTCTTT. This translates into CASSLGQNTEAFF.

The CDR3 is CASSFNPGQSNTEAFF. The CDR3 DNA is TGTGCCAGCAGTTTTAACCCTGGACAATCCAACACTGAAGCTTTCTTT. This chain uses TRBV6-5 with TRBJ1-1, with D maybe TRBD1 (5 bases). Germline CDR1 reads MNHEY; CDR2 reads SVGAGI. Trimming took off 4 bases at V and 2 bases at J, with 17 bases between the two ends. The CDR3 is 16 residues long.

The chain combines TRBV4-2 with TRBJ2-2; D is perhaps TRBD1 (5 bases). Germline V gives CDR1 LGHNA, CDR2 YNFKEQ. Trimming stripped 5 bases from V and 5 bases from J, with 12 bases between. The CDR3 runs 14 residues. In DNA, the CDR3 is TGTGCCAGCAGCTCAACGACAGTTACCGGGGAGCTGTTTTTT. It encodes CASSSTTVTGELFF.

The rearrangement joins TRBV6-2 or TRBV6-3 to TRBJ2-7; 7 bases agree with TRBD2. Germline CDR1 and CDR2: MNHEY and SVGEGT. The junction had 11 bases not matched to a gene; V was cut back by 3 bases and J by 0 bases. The CDR3 loop spans 17 amino acids. CDR3 protein: CASSYPEGAGSSYEQYF. CDR3 DNA: TGTGCCAGCAGTTATCCCGAAGGAGCGGGGAGCTCCTACGAGCAGTACTTC.

V is TRBV24-1 and J is TRBJ1-4; tentatively, D is TRBD1 (5 bases). V was shortened by 6 bases and J by 4 bases, with 8 bases between the two germline ends. Germline lookup yields CDR1 KGHDR and CDR2 SFDVKD. The length of the CDR3 is 13 residues. The CDR3 reads CATSPRDNEKLFF. The CDR3 nucleotides read TGTGCCACCAGTCCCAGGGATAATGAAAAACTGTTTTTT.

V and J are TRBV19 and TRBJ1-2; D unclear. This CDR3 has 12 residues. V lost 6 bases to trimming and J lost 2 bases, with 7 bases between them. The germline CDR1 and CDR2 sequences are LNHDA and SQIVND (reference sequence). The CDR3 loop is CASRTPNYGYTF. CDR3 DNA sequence: TGTGCCAGTAGGACACCCAACTATGGCTACACCTTC.

The chain joins TRBV9 to TRBJ2-3; D possibly uses TRBD1 or TRBD2 (7 bases each). Germline loops: CDR1 SGDLS, CDR2 YYNGEE. Trimming took 4 bases from V and 2 from J, leaving 17 bases between them. The CDR3 has 16 amino acids. CDR3 coding DNA: TGTGCCAGCAGCCAGGGGGGCGGGGGCTACACAGATACGCAGTATTTT. It yields the protein CASSQGGGGYTDTQYF.

The rearrangement links TRBV19 to TRBJ1-1, with 9 bases matching TRBD1. V gave up 4 bases and J gave up 0 bases; unmatched junction bases: 0. The CDR3 is 14 amino acids. The V gene's germline CDR1 is LNHDA and CDR2 SQIVND (reference sequence). The CDR3 nucleotides read TGTGCCAGTAGTAACAGGGGGCTGAACACTGAAGCTTTCTTT. It yields the protein CASSNRGLNTEAFF.

This clone showed up just once. The chain employs TRBV5-1 and TRBJ2-3, with 7 bases lining up with TRBD2. The CDR3 length is 14 residues. Trimming at V came to 4 bases and at J to 2 bases, leaving 4 bases not matched to a gene. Looked up from germline, CDR1 is SGHRS and CDR2 is YFSETQ. The CDR3 DNA reads as TGCGCCAGCAGCCTCGGGACTAACACAGATACGCAGTATTTT. This sequence encodes CASSLGTNTDTQYF.